These T cell receptor beta chains were read from a single sample in a study of blood T cell repertoires in COVID-19. The protocol was immunoSEQ multiplex PCR, while the TCRdb copy is restricted to in-frame clones and leaves out a portion. Of around 260,000 clones in the sample, about 87% are singletons; the top ten hold around 5%. Sequencing input: peripheral blood. The receptors were gathered from a woman aged 55-75 years with COVID-19, enrolled during active disease. The CDR3 runs from the conserved cysteine through the conserved F or W. The order of the fields is J gene, V gene, D gene, CDR3 protein. A D gene is named only where the DNA matches it firmly.

TRBJ1-1 | TRBV29-1 | - | CSVEWGRGTEAFF
TRBJ2-7 | TRBV5-1 | - | CASSLVQGSYEQYF
TRBJ2-1 | TRBV5-8 | - | CASSLGQAYNEQFF
TRBJ1-1 | TRBV7-9 | - | CASSFKSNTEAFF
TRBJ1-2 | TRBV28 | TRBD1 | CASSLTGSHGYTF
TRBJ2-7 | TRBV11-3 | TRBD2 | CASSARTSGSHEQYF
TRBJ2-3 | TRBV4-2 | TRBD2 | CASSQAGTSGREGDTQYF
TRBJ2-7 | TRBV2 | - | CASRTDQPSYEQYF
TRBJ1-1 | TRBV7-6 | - | CASSLRANTEAFF
TRBJ2-5 | TRBV29-1 | TRBD2 | CSVAPGLAGGETQYF
TRBJ1-6 | TRBV5-4 | - | CASSAGYPRTPLHF
TRBJ1-2 | TRBV18 | - | CASSDQGGYTF
TRBJ1-3 | TRBV7-8 | TRBD1 | CASSLVMGQSSGNTIYF
TRBJ1-2 | TRBV6-5 | TRBD1 | CASTTDRDGYTF
TRBJ2-1 | TRBV5-1 | TRBD2 | CASSTGLGNEQFF
TRBJ2-7 | TRBV20-1 | - | CSASSASSYEQYF
TRBJ2-1 | TRBV7-3 | TRBD2 | CASSHQAGGVNEQFF
TRBJ1-1 | TRBV20-1 | - | CSARFAEAFF
TRBJ2-1 | TRBV19 | TRBD2 | CASSRPTSDPSNEQFF
TRBJ2-1 | TRBV28 | - | CASARRNPNNEQFF
TRBJ1-2 | TRBV24-1 | - | CATSDSSFNYGYTF
TRBJ2-5 | TRBV27 | TRBD1 | CASSPGTGWQTQYF
TRBJ1-5 | TRBV7-2 | TRBD1 | CASSSQDRGGQPQHF
TRBJ1-5 | TRBV19 | TRBD1 | CASTTGTGRSNQPQHF
TRBJ2-7 | TRBV5-4 | - | CASSLVGGGYEQYF
TRBJ2-7 | TRBV7-9 | - | CASSLAVGAVF
TRBJ1-6 | TRBV13 | TRBD1 | CASSLEGDSLNSPLHF
TRBJ1-1 | TRBV6-5 | - | CASSLTGTEAFF
TRBJ1-3 | TRBV19 | - | CASSLLGPSSGNTIYF
TRBJ1-2 | TRBV18 | TRBD1 | CASSPGQGATF
TRBJ2-7 | TRBV19 | TRBD1 | CASGTGWSYEQYF
TRBJ2-3 | TRBV18 | TRBD1 | CASSPQDRGAADTQYF
TRBJ1-1 | TRBV30 | - | CAWRPLYTEAFF
TRBJ1-3 | TRBV4-3 | - | CASSQDQAGTGNTIYF
TRBJ1-2 | TRBV3-1/TRBV3-2 | TRBD1 | CASSQDWTGLVGRHGYTF
TRBJ1-6 | TRBV10-3 | - | CAISEVGPSSYNSPLHF
TRBJ2-1 | TRBV20-1 | - | CSAPQGSEQFF
TRBJ1-2 | TRBV11-2 | TRBD1 | CASSPGGQLLRGYTF
TRBJ1-6 | TRBV25-1 | - | CASGSSYNSPLHF
TRBJ2-1 | TRBV7-3 | TRBD2 | CASSPSGSVLNEQFF
TRBJ2-6 | TRBV4-2 | TRBD1 | CASSHRGQGANVLTF
TRBJ2-1 | TRBV27 | - | CASSFGGPRSYNEQFF